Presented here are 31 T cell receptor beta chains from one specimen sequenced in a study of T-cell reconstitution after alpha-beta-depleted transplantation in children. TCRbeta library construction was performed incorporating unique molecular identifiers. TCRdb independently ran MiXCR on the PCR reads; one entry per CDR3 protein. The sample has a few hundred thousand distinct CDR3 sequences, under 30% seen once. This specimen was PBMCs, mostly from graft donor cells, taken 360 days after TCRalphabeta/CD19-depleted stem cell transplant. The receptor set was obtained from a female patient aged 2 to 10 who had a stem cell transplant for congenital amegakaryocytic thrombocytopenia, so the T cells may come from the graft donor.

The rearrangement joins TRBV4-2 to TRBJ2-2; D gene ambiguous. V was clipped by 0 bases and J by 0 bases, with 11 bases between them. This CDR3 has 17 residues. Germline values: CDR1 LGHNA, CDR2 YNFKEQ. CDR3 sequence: CASSQESRITNTGELFF. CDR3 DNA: TGTGCCAGCAGCCAAGAGTCCCGGATAACGAACACCGGGGAGCTGTTTTTT.

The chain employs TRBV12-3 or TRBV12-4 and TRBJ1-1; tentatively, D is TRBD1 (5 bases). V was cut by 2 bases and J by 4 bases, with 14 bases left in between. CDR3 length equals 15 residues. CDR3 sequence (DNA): TGTGCCAGCAGTTTATTCGGCGGGGGGTTCACTGAAGCTTTCTTT. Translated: CASSLFGGGFTEAFF.

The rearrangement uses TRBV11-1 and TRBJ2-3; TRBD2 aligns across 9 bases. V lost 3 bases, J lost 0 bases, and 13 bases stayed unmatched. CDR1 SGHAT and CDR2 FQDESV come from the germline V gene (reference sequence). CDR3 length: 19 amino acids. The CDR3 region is CASSLRNSGGRYSTDTQYF. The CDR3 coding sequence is TGTGCCAGCAGCTTGAGGAATAGCGGGGGACGATATAGCACAGATACGCAGTATTTT.

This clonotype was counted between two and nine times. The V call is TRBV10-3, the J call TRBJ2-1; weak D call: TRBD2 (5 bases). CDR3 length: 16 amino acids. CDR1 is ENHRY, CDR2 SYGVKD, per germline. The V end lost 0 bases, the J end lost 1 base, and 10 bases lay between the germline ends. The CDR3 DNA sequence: TGTGCCATCAGTGAGTCGAGGGCTCCGTCCTACAATGAGCAGTTCTTC. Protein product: CAISESRAPSYNEQFF.

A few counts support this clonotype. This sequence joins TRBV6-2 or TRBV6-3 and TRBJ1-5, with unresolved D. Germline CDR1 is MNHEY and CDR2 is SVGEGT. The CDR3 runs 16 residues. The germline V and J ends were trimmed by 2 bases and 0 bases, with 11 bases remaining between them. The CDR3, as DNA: TGTGCCAGCAGTTACGTCCGGCGATTTAGCAATCAGCCCCAGCATTTT. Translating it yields CASSYVRRFSNQPQHF.

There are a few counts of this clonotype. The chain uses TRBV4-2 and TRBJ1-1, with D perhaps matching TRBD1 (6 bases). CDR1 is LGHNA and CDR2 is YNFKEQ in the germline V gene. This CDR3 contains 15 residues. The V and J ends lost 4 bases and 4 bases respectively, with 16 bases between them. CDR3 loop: CASSPRTDRLTEAFF. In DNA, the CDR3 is TGTGCCAGCAGCCCTAGGACAGATCGGCTCACTGAAGCTTTCTTT.

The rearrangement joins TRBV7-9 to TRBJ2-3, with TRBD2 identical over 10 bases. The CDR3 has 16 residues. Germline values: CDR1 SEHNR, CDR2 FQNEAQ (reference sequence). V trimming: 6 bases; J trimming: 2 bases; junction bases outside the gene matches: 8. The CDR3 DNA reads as TGTGCCAGCAGAGACACAGCGGGAGGGCCCACAGATACGCAGTATTTT. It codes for CASRDTAGGPTDTQYF.

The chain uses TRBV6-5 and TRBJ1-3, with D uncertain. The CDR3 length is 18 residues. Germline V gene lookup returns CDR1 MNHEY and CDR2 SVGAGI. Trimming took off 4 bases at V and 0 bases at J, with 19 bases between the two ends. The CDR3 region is CASSSTPRRRHSGNTIYF. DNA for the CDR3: TGTGCCAGCAGTTCAACACCAAGGAGACGGCACTCTGGAAACACCATATATTTT.

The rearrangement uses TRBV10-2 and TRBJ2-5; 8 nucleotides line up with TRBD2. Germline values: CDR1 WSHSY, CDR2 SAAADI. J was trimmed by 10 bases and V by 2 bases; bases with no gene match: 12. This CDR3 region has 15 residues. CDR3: CASSERGGQGRIQYF. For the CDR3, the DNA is TGCGCCAGCAGTGAGCGGGGGGGGCAGGGACGGATCCAGTACTTC.

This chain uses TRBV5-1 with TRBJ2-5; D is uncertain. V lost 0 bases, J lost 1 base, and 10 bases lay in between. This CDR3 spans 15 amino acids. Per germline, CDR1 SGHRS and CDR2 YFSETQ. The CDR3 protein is CASSLAAAAQETQYF. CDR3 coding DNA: TGCGCCAGCAGCTTGGCGGCGGCAGCCCAAGAGACCCAGTACTTC.

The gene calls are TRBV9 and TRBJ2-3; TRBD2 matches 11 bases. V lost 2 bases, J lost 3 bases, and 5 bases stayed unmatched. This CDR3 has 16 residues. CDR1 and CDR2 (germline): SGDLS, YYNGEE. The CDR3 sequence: CASSVRGTSGTDTQYF. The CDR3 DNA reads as TGTGCCAGCAGCGTGAGAGGGACTAGCGGAACAGATACGCAGTATTTT.

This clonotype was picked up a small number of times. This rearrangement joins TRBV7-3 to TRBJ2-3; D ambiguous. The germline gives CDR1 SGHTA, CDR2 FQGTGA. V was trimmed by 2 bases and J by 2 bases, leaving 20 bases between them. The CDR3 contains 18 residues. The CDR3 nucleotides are TGTGCCAGCAGCTTATCCCCCCTCAGCGTACCCAACACAGATACGCAGTATTTT. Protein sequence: CASSLSPLSVPNTDTQYF.

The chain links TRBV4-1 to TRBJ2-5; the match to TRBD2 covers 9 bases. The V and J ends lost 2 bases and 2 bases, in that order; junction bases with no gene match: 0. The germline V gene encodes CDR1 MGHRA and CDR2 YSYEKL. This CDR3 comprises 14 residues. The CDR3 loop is CASSQLAGQETQYF. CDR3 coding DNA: TGCGCCAGCAGCCAACTAGCGGGACAAGAGACCCAGTACTTC.

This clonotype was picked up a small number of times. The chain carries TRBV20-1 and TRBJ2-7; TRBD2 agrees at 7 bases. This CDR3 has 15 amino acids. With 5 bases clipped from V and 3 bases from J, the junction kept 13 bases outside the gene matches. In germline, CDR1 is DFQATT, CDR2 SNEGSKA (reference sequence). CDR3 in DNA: TGCAGTGCTTTTAGCCATGGGAGGGCTAACTACGAGCAGTACTTC. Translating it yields CSAFSHGRANYEQYF.

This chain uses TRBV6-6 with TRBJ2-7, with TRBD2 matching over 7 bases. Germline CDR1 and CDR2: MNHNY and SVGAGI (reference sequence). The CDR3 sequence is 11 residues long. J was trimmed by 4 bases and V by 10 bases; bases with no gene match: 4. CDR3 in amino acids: CATWGGYEQYF. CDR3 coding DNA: TGTGCCACATGGGGAGGGTACGAGCAGTACTTC.

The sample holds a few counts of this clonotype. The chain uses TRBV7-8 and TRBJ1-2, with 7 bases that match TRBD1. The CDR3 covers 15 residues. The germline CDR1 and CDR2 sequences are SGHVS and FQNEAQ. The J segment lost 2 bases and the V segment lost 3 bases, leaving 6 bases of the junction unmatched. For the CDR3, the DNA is TGTGCCAGCAGCTTCGACATGACAGGGAACTATGGCTACACCTTC. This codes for CASSFDMTGNYGYTF.

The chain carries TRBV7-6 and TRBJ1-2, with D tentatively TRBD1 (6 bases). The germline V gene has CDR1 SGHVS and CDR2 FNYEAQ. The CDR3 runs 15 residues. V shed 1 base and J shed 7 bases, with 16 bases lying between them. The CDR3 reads CASSLGTGRVRGYTF. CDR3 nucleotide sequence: TGTGCCAGCAGCTTAGGCACAGGGCGGGTTCGTGGCTACACCTTC.

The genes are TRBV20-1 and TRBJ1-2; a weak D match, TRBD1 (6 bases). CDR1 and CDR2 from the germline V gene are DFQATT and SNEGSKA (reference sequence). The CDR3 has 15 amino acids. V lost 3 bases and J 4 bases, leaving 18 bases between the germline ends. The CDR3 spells CSASTGTVVGYGYTF. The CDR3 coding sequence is TGCAGTGCTAGCACAGGGACGGTCGTGGGCTATGGCTACACCTTC.

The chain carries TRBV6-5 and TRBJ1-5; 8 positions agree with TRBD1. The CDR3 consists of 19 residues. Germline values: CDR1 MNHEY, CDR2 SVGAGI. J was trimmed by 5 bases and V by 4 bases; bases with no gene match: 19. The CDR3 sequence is CASSLSGTGIGGGHQPQHF. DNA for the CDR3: TGTGCCAGCAGTTTAAGTGGGACAGGTATCGGCGGTGGGCATCAGCCCCAGCATTTT.

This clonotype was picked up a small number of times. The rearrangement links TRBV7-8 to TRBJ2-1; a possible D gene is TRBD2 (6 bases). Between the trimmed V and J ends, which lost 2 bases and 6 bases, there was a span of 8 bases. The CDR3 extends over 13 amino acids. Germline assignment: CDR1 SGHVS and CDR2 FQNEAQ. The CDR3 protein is CASSLRTTNEQFF. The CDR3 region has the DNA TGTGCCAGCAGCTTACGGACTACCAATGAGCAGTTCTTC.

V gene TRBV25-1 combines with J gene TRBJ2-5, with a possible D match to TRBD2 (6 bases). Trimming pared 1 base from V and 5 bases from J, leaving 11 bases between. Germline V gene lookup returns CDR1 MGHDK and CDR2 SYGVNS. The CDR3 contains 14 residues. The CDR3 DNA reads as TGTGCCAGCAGTGAATGGGGACTTAGGGAGACCCAGTACTTC. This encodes CASSEWGLRETQYF. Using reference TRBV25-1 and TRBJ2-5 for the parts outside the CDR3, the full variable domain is EADIYQTPRYLVIGTGKKITLECSQTMGHDKMYWYQQDPGMELHLIHYSYGVNSTEKGDLSSESTVSRIRTEHFPLTLESARPSHTSQYLCASSEWGLRETQYFGPGTRLLVL.

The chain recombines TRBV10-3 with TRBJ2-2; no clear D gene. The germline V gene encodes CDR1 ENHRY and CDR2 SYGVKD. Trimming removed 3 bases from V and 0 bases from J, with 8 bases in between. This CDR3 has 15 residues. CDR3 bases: TGTGCCATCAGTGAACCAGGCTCGAACACCGGGGAGCTGTTTTTT. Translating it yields CAISEPGSNTGELFF.

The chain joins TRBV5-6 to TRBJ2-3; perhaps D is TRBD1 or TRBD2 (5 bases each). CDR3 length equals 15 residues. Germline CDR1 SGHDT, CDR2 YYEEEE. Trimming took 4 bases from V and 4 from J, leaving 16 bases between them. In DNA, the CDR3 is TGTGCCAGCAGCCCAATCTCCGGGGCGGCAGATACGCAGTATTTT. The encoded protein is CASSPISGAADTQYF.

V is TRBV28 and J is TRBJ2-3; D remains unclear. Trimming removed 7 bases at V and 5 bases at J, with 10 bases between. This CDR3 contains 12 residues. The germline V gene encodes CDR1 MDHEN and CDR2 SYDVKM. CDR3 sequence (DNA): TGTGCCAGCACCCCCGCCGGAGATACGCAGTATTTT. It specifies CASTPAGDTQYF. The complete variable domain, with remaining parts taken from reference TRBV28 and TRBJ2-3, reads DVKVTQSSRYLVKRTGEKVFLECVQDMDHENMFWYRQDPGLGLRLIYFSYDVKMKEKGDIPEGYSVSREKKERFSLILESASTNQTSMYLCASTPAGDTQYFGPGTRLTVL.

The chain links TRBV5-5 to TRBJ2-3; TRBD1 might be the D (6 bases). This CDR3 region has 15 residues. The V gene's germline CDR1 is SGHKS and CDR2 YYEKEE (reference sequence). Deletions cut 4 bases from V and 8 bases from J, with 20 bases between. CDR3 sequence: CASSRTDLSPRTQYF. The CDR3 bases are TGTGCCAGCAGCCGGACAGACTTATCTCCTCGTACGCAGTATTTT.

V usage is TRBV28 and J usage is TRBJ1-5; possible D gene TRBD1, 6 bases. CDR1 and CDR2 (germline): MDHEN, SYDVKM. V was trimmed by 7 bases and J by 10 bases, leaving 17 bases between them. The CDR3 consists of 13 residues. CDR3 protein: CASILTGSHPQHF. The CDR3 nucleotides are TGTGCCAGCATCCTAACAGGGTCGCATCCCCAGCATTTT.

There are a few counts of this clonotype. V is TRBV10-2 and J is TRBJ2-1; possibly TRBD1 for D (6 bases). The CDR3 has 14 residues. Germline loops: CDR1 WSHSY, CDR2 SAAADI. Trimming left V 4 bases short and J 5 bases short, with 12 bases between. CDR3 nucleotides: TGCGCCAGCAGTGGCCGGACAGATAACAATGAGCAGTTCTTC. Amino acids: CASSGRTDNNEQFF.

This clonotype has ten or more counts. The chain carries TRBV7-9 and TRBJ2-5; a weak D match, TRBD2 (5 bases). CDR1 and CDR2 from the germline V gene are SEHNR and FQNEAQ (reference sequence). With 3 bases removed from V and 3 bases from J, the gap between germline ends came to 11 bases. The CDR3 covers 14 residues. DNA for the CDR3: TGTGCCAGCAGCTTCGGGTGGGGAGAAGAGACCCAGTACTTC. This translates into CASSFGWGEETQYF.

CDR3 sequence: CASSYSPTRPYNEQFF. The CDR3 DNA reads as TGTGCCAGCAGTTACTCGCCGACTAGACCCTACAATGAGCAGTTCTTC. This sequence joins TRBV6-5 and TRBJ2-1; TRBD2 might be the D (6 bases). V was cut by 0 bases and J by 2 bases, with 11 bases left in between. The germline V gene has CDR1 MNHEY and CDR2 SVGAGI. The CDR3 contains 16 residues.

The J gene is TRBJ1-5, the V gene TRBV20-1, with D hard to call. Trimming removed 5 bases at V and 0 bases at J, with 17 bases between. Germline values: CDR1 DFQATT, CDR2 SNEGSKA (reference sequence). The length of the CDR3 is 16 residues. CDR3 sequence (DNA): TGCAGTGCTGCGGTCTGGGTGGAAAATAGCAATCAGCCCCAGCATTTT. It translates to CSAAVWVENSNQPQHF.

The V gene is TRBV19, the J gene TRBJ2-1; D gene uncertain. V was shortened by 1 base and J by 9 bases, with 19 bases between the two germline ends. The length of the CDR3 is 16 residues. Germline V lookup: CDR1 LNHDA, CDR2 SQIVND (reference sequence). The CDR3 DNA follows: TGTGCCAGTAGTATAGCTCTACGGGTTGTAAACCTTGAGCAGTTCTTC. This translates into CASSIALRVVNLEQFF.